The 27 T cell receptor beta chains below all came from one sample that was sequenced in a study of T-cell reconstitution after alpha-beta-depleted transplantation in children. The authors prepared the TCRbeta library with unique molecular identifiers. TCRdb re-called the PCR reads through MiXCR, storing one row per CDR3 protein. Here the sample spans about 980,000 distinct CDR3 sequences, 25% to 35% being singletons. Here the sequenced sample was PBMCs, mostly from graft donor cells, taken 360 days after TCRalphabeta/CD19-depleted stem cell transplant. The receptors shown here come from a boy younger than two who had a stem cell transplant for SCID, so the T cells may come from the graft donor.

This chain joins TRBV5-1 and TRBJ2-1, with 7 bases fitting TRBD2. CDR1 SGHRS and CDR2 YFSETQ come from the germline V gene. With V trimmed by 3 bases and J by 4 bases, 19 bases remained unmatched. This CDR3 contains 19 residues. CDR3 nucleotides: TGCGCCAGCAGCTGGGGGGGTCTGTCAAGCGGTGCATTTTACAATGAGCAGTTCTTC. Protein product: CASSWGGLSSGAFYNEQFF.

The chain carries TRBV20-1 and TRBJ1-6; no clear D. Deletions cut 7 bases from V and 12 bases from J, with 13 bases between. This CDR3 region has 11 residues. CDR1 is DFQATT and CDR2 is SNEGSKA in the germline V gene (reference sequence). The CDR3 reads CSVPDSGPLHF. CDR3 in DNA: TGCAGTGTTCCGGACTCAGGACCCCTCCACTTT.

Here the CDR3 reads CSASGGLKRSYEQYF. CDR3 bases: TGCAGTGCTAGCGGGGGCCTCAAGAGGTCCTACGAGCAGTACTTC. The chain links TRBV20-1 to TRBJ2-7; D tentatively reads TRBD1 or TRBD2 (6 bases each). The germline V gene has CDR1 DFQATT and CDR2 SNEGSKA (reference sequence). Trimming cost V 3 bases and J 1 base, with 16 bases left between them. This CDR3 is 15 amino acids long.

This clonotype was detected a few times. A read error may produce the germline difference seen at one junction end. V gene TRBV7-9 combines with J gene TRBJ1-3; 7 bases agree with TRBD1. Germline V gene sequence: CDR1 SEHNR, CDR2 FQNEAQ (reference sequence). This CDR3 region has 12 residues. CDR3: CASSLETPGQLF. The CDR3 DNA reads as TGTGCCAGCAGCTTAGAGACCCCGGGACAGCTTTTT.

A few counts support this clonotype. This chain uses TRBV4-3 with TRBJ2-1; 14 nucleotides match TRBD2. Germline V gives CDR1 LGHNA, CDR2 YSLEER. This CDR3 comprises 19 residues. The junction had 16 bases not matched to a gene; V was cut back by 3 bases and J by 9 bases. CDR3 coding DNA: TGCGCCAGCAGCCAGAAATCGATAGAGGGACTAGCGGGGGTTTTTGAGCAGTTCTTC. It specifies CASSQKSIEGLAGVFEQFF.

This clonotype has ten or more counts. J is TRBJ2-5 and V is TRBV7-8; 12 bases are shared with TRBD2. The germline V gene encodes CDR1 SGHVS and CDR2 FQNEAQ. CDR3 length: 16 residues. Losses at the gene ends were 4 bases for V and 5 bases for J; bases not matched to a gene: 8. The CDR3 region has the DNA TGTGCCAGCAGCTCCCCGGTGACTAGCGGGGGTGAGACCCAGTACTTC. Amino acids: CASSSPVTSGGETQYF.

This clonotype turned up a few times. The CDR3 DNA reads TGTGCCAGCAGTGGGGGGGGACTAGCGGGCCCTCTCTACGAGCAGTACTTC. Encoded protein: CASSGGGLAGPLYEQYF. J is TRBJ2-7 and V is TRBV6-1; 12 nucleotides line up with TRBD2. Germline CDR1 reads MNHNS; CDR2 reads SASEGT. The V and J ends lost 4 bases and 3 bases, in that order; junction bases with no gene match: 10. The CDR3 length is 17 residues.

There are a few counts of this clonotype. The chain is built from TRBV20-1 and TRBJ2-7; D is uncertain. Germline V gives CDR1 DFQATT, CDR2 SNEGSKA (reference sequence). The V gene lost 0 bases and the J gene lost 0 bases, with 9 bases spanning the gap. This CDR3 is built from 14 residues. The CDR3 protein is CSARDGQSSYEQYF. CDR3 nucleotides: TGCAGTGCTAGAGATGGGCAGTCCTCCTACGAGCAGTACTTC.

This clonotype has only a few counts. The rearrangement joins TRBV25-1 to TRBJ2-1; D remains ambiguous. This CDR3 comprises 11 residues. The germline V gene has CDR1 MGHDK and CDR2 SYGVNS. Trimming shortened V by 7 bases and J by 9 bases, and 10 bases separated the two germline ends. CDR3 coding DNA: TGTGCCAGCACCCTGAACGTTGAGCAGTTCTTC. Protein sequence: CASTLNVEQFF. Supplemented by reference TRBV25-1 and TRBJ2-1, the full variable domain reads EADIYQTPRYLVIGTGKKITLECSQTMGHDKMYWYQQDPGMELHLIHYSYGVNSTEKGDLSSESTVSRIRTEHFPLTLESARPSHTSQYLCASTLNVEQFFGPGTRLTVL.

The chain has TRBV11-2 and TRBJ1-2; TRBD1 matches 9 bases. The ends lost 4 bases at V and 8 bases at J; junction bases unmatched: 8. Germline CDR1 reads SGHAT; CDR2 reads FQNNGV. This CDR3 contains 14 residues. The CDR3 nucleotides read TGTGCCAGCAGCTCCGTGAGGACAGGGGAAGGCTACACCTTC. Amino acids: CASSSVRTGEGYTF.

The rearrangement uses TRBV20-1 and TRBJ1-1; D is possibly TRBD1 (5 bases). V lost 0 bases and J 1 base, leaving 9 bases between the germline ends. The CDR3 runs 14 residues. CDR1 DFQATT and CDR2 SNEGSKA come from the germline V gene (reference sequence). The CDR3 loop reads CSAREGERNTEAFF. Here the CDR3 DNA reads TGCAGTGCTAGAGAGGGGGAAAGGAACACTGAAGCTTTCTTT.

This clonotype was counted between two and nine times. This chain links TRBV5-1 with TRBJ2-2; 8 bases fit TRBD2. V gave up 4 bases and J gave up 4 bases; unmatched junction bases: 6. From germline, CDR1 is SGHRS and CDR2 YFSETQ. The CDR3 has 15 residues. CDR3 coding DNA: TGCGCCAGCAGCAGCCCGGGACTAGGCACCGGGGAGCTGTTTTTT. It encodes CASSSPGLGTGELFF. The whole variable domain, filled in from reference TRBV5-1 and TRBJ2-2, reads KAGVTQTPRYLIKTRGQQVTLSCSPISGHRSVSWYQQTPGQGLQFLFEYFSETQRNKGNFPGRFSGRQFSNSRSEMNVSTLELGDSALYLCASSSPGLGTGELFFGEGSRLTVL.

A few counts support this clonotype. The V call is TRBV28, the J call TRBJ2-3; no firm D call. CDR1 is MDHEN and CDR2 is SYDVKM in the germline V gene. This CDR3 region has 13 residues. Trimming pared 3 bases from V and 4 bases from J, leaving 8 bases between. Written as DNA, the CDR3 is TGTGCCAGCAGTTTCGGTAGCCCAGATACGCAGTATTTT. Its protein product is CASSFGSPDTQYF.

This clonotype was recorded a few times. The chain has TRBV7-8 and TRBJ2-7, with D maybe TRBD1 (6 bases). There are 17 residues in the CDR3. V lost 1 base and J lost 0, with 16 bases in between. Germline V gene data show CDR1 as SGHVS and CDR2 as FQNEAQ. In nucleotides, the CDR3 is TGTGCCAGCAGCTTAGGTTTAAGCAGGGACATCTCCTACGAGCAGTACTTC. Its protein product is CASSLGLSRDISYEQYF. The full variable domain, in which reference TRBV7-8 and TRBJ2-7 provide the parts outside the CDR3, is GAGVSQSPRYKVAKRGQDVALRCDPISGHVSLFWYQQALGQGPEFLTYFQNEAQLDKSGLPSDRFFAERPEGSVSTLKIQRTQQEDSAVYLCASSLGLSRDISYEQYFGPGTRLTVT.

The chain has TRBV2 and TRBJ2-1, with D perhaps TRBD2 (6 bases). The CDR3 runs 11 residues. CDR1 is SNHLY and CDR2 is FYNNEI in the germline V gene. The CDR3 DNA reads TGTGCAATCTCGGAGGGCAATGAGCAGTTCTTC. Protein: CAISEGNEQFF.

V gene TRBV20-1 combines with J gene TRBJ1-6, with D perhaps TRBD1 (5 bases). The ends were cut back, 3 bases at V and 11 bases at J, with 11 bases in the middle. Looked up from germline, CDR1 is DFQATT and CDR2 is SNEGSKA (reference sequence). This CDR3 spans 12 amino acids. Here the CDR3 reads CSASPGLAPLHF. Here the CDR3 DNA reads TGCAGTGCTAGCCCAGGGTTGGCACCCCTCCACTTT.

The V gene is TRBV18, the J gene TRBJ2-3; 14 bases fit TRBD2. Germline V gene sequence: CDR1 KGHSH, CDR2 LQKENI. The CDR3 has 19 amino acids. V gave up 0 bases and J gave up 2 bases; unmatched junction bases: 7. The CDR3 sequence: CASSPPLAGLAGDTDTQYF. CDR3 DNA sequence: TGTGCCAGCTCACCACCGTTGGCGGGACTAGCGGGGGACACAGATACGCAGTATTTT.

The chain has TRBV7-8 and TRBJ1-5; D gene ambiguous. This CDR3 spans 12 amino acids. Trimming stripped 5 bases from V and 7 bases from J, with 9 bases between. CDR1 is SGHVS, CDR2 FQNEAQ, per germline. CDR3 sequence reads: CASSPFLQPQHF. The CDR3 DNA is TGTGCCAGCAGCCCGTTCTTGCAGCCCCAGCATTTT.

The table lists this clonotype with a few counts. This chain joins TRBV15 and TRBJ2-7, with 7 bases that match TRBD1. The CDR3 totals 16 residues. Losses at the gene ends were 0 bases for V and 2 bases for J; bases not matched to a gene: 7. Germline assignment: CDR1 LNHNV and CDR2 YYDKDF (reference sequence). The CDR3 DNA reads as TGTGCCACCAGCAGAGATTTACAGGGGTGGACCTACGAGCAGTACTTC. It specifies CATSRDLQGWTYEQYF. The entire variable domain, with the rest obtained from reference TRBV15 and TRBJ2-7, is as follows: DAMVIQNPRYQVTQFGKPVTLSCSQTLNHNVMYWYQQKSSQAPKLLFHYYDKDFNNEADTPDNFQSRRPNTSFCFLDIRSPGLGDTAMYLCATSRDLQGWTYEQYFGPGTRLTVT.

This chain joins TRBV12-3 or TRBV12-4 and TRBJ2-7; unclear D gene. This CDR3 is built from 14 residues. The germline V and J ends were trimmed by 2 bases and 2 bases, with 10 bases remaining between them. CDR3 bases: TGTGCCAGCAGTTTACGCTCCGGGCCCTACGAGCAGTACTTC. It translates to CASSLRSGPYEQYF.

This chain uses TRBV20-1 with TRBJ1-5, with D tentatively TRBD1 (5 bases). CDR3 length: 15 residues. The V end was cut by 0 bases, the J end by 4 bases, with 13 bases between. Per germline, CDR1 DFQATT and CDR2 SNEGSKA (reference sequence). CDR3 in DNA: TGCAGTGCTAGAGATCGGTTACGGGGGAATCAGCCCCAGCATTTT. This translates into CSARDRLRGNQPQHF.

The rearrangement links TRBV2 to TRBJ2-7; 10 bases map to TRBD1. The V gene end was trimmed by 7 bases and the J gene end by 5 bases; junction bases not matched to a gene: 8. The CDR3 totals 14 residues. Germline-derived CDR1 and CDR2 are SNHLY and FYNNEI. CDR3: CASIGDRGSHEQYF. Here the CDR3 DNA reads TGTGCCAGCATAGGGGACAGGGGCAGCCACGAGCAGTACTTC.

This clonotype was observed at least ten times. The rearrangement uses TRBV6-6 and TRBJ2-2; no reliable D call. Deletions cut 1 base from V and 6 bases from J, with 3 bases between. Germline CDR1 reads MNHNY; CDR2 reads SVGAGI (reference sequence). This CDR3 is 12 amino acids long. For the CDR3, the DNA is TGTGCCAGCAGTTACTGGGCCGGGGAGCTGTTTTTT. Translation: CASSYWAGELFF.

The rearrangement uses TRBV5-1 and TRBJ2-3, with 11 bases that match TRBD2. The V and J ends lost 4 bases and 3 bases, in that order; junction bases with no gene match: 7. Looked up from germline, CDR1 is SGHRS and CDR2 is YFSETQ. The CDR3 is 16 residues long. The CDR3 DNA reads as TGCGCCAGCAGCCCTATAGCGGGGGGGCGGACAGATACGCAGTATTTT. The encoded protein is CASSPIAGGRTDTQYF.

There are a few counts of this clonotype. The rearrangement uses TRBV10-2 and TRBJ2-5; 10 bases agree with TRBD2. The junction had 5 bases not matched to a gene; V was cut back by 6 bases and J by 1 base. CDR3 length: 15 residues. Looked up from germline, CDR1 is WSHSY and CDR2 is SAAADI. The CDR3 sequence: CASRLGLAIQETQYF. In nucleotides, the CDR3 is TGCGCCAGCAGGTTGGGACTAGCGATCCAAGAGACCCAGTACTTC.

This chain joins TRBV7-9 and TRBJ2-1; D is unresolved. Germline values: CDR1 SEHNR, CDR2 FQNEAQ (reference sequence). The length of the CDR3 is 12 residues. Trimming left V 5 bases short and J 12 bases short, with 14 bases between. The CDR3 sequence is CASSLTPGWQFF. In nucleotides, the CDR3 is TGTGCCAGCAGCCTTACTCCCGGATGGCAGTTCTTC.

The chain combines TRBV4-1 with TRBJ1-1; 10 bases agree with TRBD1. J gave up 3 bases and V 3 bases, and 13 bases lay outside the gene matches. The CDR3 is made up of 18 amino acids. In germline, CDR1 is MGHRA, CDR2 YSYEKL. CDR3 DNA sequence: TGCGCCAGCAGCCACCAACGGGGACAGGGGCCGCGGTACACTGAAGCTTTCTTT. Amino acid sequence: CASSHQRGQGPRYTEAFF.